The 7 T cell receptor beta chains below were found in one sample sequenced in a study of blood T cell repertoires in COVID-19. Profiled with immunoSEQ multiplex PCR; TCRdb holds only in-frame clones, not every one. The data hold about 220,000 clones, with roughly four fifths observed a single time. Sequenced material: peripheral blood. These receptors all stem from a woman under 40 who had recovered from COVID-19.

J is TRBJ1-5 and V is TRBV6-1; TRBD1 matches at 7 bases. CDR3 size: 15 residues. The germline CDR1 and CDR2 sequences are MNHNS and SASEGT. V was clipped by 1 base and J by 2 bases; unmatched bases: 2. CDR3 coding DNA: TGTGCCAGCAGTGAAGAAACAGGGGGCAATCAGCCCCAGCATTTT. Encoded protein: CASSEETGGNQPQHF.

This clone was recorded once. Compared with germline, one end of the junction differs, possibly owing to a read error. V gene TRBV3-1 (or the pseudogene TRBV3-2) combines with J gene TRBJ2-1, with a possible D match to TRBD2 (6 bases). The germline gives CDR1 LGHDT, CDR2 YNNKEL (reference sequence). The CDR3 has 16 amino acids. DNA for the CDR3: TGTGCCAGCAGCCCATGGGCGCGGGACTCCGACAATGAGCAGTTCTTC. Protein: CASSPWARDSDNEQFF.

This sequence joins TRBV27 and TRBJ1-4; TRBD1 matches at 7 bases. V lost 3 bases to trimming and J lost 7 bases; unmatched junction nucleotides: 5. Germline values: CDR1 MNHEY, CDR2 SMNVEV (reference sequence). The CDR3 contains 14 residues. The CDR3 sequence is CASSFNRGGEKLFF. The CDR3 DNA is TGTGCCAGCAGTTTTAACAGGGGTGGTGAAAAACTGTTTTTT.

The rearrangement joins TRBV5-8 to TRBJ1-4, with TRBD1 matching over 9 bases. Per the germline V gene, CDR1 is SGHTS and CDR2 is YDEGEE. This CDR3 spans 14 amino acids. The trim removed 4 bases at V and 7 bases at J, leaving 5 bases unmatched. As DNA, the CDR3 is TGTGCCAGCAGCCTGGACAGGGGCGCTGAAAAACTGTTTTTT. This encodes CASSLDRGAEKLFF. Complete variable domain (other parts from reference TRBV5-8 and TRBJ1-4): EAGVTQSPTHLIKTRGQQATLRCSPISGHTSVYWYQQALGLGLQFLLWYDEGEERNRGNFPPRFSGRQFPNYSSELNVNALELEDSALYLCASSLDRGAEKLFFGSGTQLSVL.

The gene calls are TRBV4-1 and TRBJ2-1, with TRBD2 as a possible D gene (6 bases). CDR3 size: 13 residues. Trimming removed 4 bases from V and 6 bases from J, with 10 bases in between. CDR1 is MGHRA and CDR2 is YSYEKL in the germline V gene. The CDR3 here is CASSLGLSNEQFF. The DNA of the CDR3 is TGCGCCAGCAGCCTGGGACTTTCCAATGAGCAGTTCTTC.

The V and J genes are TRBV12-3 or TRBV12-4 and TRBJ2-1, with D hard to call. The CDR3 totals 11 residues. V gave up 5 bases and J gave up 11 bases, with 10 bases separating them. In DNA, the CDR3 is TGTGCCAGCAGTACGACTGAAAAGCAGTTCTTC. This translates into CASSTTEKQFF.

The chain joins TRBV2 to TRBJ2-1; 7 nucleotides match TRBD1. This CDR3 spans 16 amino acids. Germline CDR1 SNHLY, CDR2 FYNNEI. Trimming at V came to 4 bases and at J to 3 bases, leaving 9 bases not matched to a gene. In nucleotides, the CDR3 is TGTGCCAGCAGTGCCCAATTGGGACAGAACTACAATGAGCAGTTCTTC. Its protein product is CASSAQLGQNYNEQFF.